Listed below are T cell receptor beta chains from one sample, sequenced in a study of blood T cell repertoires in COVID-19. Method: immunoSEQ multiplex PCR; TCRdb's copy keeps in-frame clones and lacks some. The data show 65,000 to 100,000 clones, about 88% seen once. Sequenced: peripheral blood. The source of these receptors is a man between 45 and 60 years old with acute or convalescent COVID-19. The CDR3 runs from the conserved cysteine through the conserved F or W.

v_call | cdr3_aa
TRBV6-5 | CATHQADRSNQPQHF
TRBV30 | CAWRQGSYTF
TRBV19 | CASSPRGQTQYF
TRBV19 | CASSIQGAGEKLFF
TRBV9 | CASSPRGTGGESRNTEAFF
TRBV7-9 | CASSPSLGLNEKLFF
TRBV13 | CASSYQGGGQNSPLHF
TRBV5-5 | CASTRGALTDTQYF
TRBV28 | CASSLSLMTGDSPLHF
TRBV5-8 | CASSTGQGWNIQYF
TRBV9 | CASSPRGSGGRETQYF
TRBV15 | CATSRDQSLRSSRNQPQHF
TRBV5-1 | CASSPGGDRRPYGYTF
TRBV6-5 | CASRLTGQGAAPLHF
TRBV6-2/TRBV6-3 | CASSYEFQEPRLAGLYEQYF
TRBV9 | CASSVVPGQVSGNTIYF
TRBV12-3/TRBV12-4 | CAGRGGPAGELFF
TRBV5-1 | CASSFKEAYNSPLHF
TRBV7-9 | CASSVAGLQPQHF
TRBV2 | CASMRASNQPQHF
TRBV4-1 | CASSQEIRVRTEAFF
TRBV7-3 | CASSPDIRDTQYF
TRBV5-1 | CASSGLAGINEQFF
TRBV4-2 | CASSQYRGGGDTQYF
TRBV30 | CAWSSGRAANYGYTF
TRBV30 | CAWTGGTTWGTEAFF